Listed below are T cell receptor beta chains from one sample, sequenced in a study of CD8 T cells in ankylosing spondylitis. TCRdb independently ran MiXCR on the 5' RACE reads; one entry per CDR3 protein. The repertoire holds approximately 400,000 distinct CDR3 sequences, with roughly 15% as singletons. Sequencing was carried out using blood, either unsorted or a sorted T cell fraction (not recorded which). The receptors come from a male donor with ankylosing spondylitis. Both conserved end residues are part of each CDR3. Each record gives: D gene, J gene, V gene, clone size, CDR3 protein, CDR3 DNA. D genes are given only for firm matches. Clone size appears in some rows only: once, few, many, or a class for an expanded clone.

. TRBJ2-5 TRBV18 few CASSPVPGGETQYF TGTGCCAGCTCACCTGTCCCCGGGGGAGAGACCCAGTACTTC
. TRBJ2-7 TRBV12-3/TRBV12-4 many CASSLELTYEQYF TGTGCCAGCAGTTTGGAGCTAACCTACGAGCAGTACTTC
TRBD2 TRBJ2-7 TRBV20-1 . CSARAPGGRGEQYF TGCAGTGCTAGAGCCCCGGGGGGGAGGGGTGAGCAGTACTTC
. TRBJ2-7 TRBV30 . CAWSEMTEQYF TGTGCCTGGAGTGAGATGACGGAGCAGTACTTC
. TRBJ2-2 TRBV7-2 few CASSLPQGIITGELFF TGTGCCAGCAGCTTACCCCAGGGAATCATCACCGGGGAGCTGTTTTTT
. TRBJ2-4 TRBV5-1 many CASSPEGAKNIQYF TGCGCCAGCAGCCCGGAGGGGGCCAAAAACATTCAGTACTTC
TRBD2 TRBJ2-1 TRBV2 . CASSSSGNEQFF TGTGCCAGCAGTTCTAGCGGGAATGAGCAGTTCTTC
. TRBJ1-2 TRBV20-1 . CSARDSVLARGGYTF TGCAGTGCTAGAGATTCCGTGCTGGCACGGGGCGGCTACACCTTC
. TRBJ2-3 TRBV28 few CASGWVRDTQYF TGTGCCAGCGGTTGGGTACGAGATACGCAGTATTTT
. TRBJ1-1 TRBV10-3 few CAISGNLGAGMNTEAFF TGTGCCATCAGTGGGAATTTGGGGGCGGGCATGAACACTGAAGCTTTCTTT
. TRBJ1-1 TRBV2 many CASSTRMDTEAFF TGTGCCAGCAGCACACGGATGGACACTGAAGCTTTCTTT
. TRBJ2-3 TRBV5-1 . CASSPLGGDTQYF TGCGCCAGCAGCCCCCTCGGCGGAGATACGCAGTATTTT
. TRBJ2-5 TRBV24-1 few CATRDPGETQYF TGTGCCACCAGGGATCCGGGGGAGACCCAGTACTTC
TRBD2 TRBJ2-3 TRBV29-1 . CSVHGSGGSADTQYF TGCAGCGTTCATGGTAGCGGGGGAAGCGCAGATACGCAGTATTTT
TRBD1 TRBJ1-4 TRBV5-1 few CASRTGTGMNNEKLFF TGCGCCAGCAGAACCGGGACAGGGATGAATAATGAAAAACTGTTTTTT
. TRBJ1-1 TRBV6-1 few CASRPDSYLEAFF TGTGCCAGCAGACCCGACAGTTATCTCGAAGCTTTCTTT
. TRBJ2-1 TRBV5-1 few CASSRTGNHNEQFF TGCGCCAGCAGCAGAACAGGAAACCACAATGAGCAGTTCTTC
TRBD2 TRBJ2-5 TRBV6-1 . CASTPGLAETQYF TGTGCCAGCACCCCGGGACTAGCGGAGACCCAGTACTTC
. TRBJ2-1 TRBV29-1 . CSVEVVGLNEQFF TGCAGCGTTGAAGTCGTCGGCCTCAATGAGCAGTTCTTC
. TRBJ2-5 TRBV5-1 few CASSPGGGFETQYF TGCGCCAGCAGCCCTGGTGGGGGGTTCGAGACCCAGTACTTC
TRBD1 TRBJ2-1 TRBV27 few CASSLDRGGVEQFF TGTGCCAGCAGTCTTGACAGGGGGGGTGTTGAGCAGTTCTTC
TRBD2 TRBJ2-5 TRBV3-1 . CASSLRGAAVKETQYF TGTGCCAGCAGCCTGCGGGGGGCCGCAGTTAAAGAGACCCAGTACTTC
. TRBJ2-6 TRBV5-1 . CASSLSSVAGANVLTF TGCGCCAGCAGCTTGAGTTCCGTCGCCGGGGCCAACGTCCTGACTTTC
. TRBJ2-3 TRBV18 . CASSPRGQLSTDTQYF TGTGCCAGCTCCCCCAGGGGCCAACTAAGCACAGATACGCAGTATTTT
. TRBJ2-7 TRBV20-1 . CSASPSSYEQYF TGCAGTGCTAGTCCCAGCTCCTACGAGCAGTACTTC
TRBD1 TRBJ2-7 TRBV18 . CASSPEGQGREQYF TGTGCCAGCTCACCAGAGGGACAGGGCCGCGAGCAGTACTTC
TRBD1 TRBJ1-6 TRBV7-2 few CASSHQGAGYRSPLHF TGTGCCAGCAGCCATCAGGGGGCGGGGTATCGATCACCCCTCCACTTT